The subject of this entry is one TCR beta chain. Its antigen is not identified. This CDR3 is also generated by other DNA sequences in the sample. TCRdb keeps only in-frame clones here, not all; method: immunoSEQ multiplex PCR. The sample lists some 74,000 clones, nearly 90% seen once, with 1% to 1.5% in the top ten. Trimming removed 0 bases at V and 7 bases at J, with 5 bases between. The germline V gene encodes CDR1 SGHDT and CDR2 YYEEEE. There are 12 residues in the CDR3. Second-dose timings of about 4 or about 12 weeks were pooled. This sample is drawn from a study of T cell responses to AZD1222 COVID-19 vaccine. General study findings and limits: The CD4 TCRs associated with vaccination extended across spike and predominated at 160-218 and 743-854. Clonal diversity was possibly underestimated, and white British individuals and females predominated among donors. Only 5 to 7 individuals given AZD1222 were seropositive at baseline.

The TCR sequence derives from an adult who received the AZD1222 COVID-19 vaccine. The starting material was peripheral blood, obtained 28 days after the second AZD1222 dose. The chain uses TRBV5-6 and TRBJ1-5, with D unclear. Here the CDR3 reads CASSLVGQPQHF. As DNA, the CDR3 is TGTGCCAGCAGCTTGGTCGGGCAGCCCCAGCATTTT.